The next 21 T cell receptor beta chains were all read from a single sample in a study of cytomegalovirus exposure and HLA in healthy donors. The data were produced by immunoSEQ multiplex PCR, yet TCRdb's version contains in-frame clones alone and is incomplete. The profile covers about 330,000 clones, with 75% to 90% appearing a single time and 0.84% taken by the ten largest. The sample comprised PBMCs. These receptors were obtained from a woman aged 18-29 years in good health and CMV-seronegative.

The chain is built from TRBV7-2 and TRBJ2-7; D possibly corresponds to TRBD1 (5 bases). CDR1 and CDR2 (germline): SGHTA, FQGNSA. Trimming took 2 bases from V and 2 from J, leaving 10 bases between them. This CDR3 has 14 residues. The CDR3 nucleotides are TGTGCCAGCAGCTTATTAGGGGCGGCCTACGAGCAGTACTTC. Protein sequence: CASSLLGAAYEQYF.

This clone was recorded once. This chain uses TRBV27 with TRBJ1-5; 7 positions agree with TRBD1. V was pared by 5 bases and J by 4 bases, with 2 bases of the junction left unmatched. The CDR3 is 13 residues long. Per germline, CDR1 MNHEY and CDR2 SMNVEV (reference sequence). The CDR3 is CASSPGQNQPQHF. The CDR3 region has the DNA TGTGCCAGCAGTCCGGGACAGAATCAGCCCCAGCATTTT.

The chain couples TRBV11-3 to TRBJ2-2; D uncertain. The V end was cut by 2 bases, the J end by 2 bases, with 12 bases between. The germline CDR1 and CDR2 sequences are SGHNT and YENEEA. This CDR3 spans 16 amino acids. The DNA for the CDR3 is TGTGCCAGCAGCTTAATCGGCGGAACAAACACCGGGGAGCTGTTTTTT. As protein: CASSLIGGTNTGELFF. Using reference TRBV11-3 and TRBJ2-2 for the parts outside the CDR3, the full variable domain is EAGVVQSPRYKIIEKKQPVAFWCNPISGHNTLYWYLQNLGQGPELLIRYENEEAVDDSQLPKDRFSAERLKGVDSTLKIQPAELGDSAVYLCASSLIGGTNTGELFFGEGSRLTVL.

The chain is built from TRBV4-3 and TRBJ1-5, with D unclear. Trimming left V 0 bases short and J 7 bases short, with 16 bases between. The CDR3 is 16 amino acids. CDR1 is LGHNA, CDR2 YSLEER, per germline. The CDR3 region is CASSQDVGPSEQPQHF. In DNA, the CDR3 is TGCGCCAGCAGCCAAGATGTAGGTCCCAGCGAACAGCCCCAGCATTTT.

The chain carries TRBV6-5 and TRBJ1-2; a possible D gene is TRBD1 (6 bases). V lost 0 bases and J lost 7, with 9 bases in between. The CDR3 runs to 13 residues. Germline-derived CDR1 and CDR2 are MNHEY and SVGAGI. CDR3 DNA: TGTGCCAGCAGTTACTCGGGGGCGCTTGGCTACACCTTC. Its translation is CASSYSGALGYTF.

This chain joins TRBV6-5 and TRBJ2-1; possibly TRBD2 for D (7 bases). Deletions cut 7 bases from V and 2 bases from J, with 15 bases between. CDR1 and CDR2 from the germline V gene are MNHEY and SVGAGI. The CDR3 has 15 amino acids. The CDR3 here is CASTYREGPYNEQFF. In nucleotides, the CDR3 is TGTGCCAGCACCTACAGGGAGGGCCCCTACAATGAGCAGTTCTTC.

This clone showed up just a few times. The conserved closing phenylalanine or tryptophan is absent in this CDR3, likely reflecting a read error. The DNA is left out, because the CDR3 cannot be placed on it with certainty; the CDR3 is given as TCRdb lists it. The chain joins TRBV27 to TRBJ1-2; the D call TRBD1 from the table was never checked on the DNA. The CDR3 length is 14 residues, termini included. Germline V gives CDR1 MNHEY, CDR2 SMNVEV (reference sequence). The CDR3 here is CASSLSSGTGGTVT.

This clone came up a few times. The V gene is TRBV2, the J gene TRBJ1-2; 7 positions agree with TRBD1. Germline V gives CDR1 SNHLY, CDR2 FYNNEI. This CDR3 has 12 amino acids. The CDR3 loop reads CAIGGGYYGYTF. Written as DNA, the CDR3 is TGTGCAATAGGGGGCGGGTACTATGGCTACACCTTC.

This clone was seen once. The chain joins TRBV4-3 to TRBJ2-5; 10 bases map to TRBD2. The CDR3 length is 17 residues. The junction had 13 bases not matched to a gene; V was cut back by 4 bases and J by 5 bases. Looked up from germline, CDR1 is LGHNA and CDR2 is YSLEER. In DNA form, the CDR3 reads TGCGCCAGCAGCCGGACTCCCCTAGCGGGAGTCGGCGAGACCCAGTACTTC. Amino acid sequence: CASSRTPLAGVGETQYF.

This clone was seen a handful of times. The V and J genes are TRBV18 and TRBJ2-1; tentative D call: TRBD1 (5 bases). Germline V gene sequence: CDR1 KGHSH, CDR2 LQKENI. This CDR3 region has 13 residues. V gave up 4 bases and J gave up 5 bases, with 9 bases separating them. The CDR3 protein is CASSRDSHNEQFF. The DNA of the CDR3 is TGTGCCAGCTCACGCGACAGTCACAATGAGCAGTTCTTC. Using reference TRBV18 and TRBJ2-1 for the parts outside the CDR3, the full variable domain is NAGVMQNPRHLVRRRGQEARLRCSPMKGHSHVYWYRQLPEEGLKFMVYLQKENIIDESGMPKERFSAEFPKEGPSILRIQQVVRGDSAAYFCASSRDSHNEQFFGPGTRLTVL.

This rearrangement joins TRBV5-1 to TRBJ2-2; 10 nucleotides line up with TRBD2. Germline CDR1 and CDR2: SGHRS and YFSETQ. Trimming cost V 1 base and J 6 bases; bases outside gene matches: 6. The CDR3 has 16 residues. CDR3 coding DNA: TGCGCCAGCAGCTTGAACCCAGCGGGAGGGGCCGGGGAGCTGTTTTTT. Protein sequence: CASSLNPAGGAGELFF.

The rearrangement uses TRBV7-2 and TRBJ2-3; possible D gene TRBD2, 5 bases. This CDR3 region has 15 residues. V lost 1 base and J 6 bases, leaving 14 bases between the germline ends. Germline V gene data show CDR1 as SGHTA and CDR2 as FQGNSA. The CDR3 region is CASSLVPGMQDTQYF. CDR3 in DNA: TGTGCCAGCAGCTTAGTACCGGGAATGCAGGATACGCAGTATTTT.

This rearrangement joins TRBV28 to TRBJ1-5; 8 positions match TRBD1. From germline, CDR1 is MDHEN and CDR2 SYDVKM. The CDR3 extends over 16 amino acids. The junction had 7 bases not matched to a gene; V was cut back by 4 bases and J by 2 bases. The CDR3 coding sequence is TGTGCCAGCAGTTCCGGACAGGGTTTCGGCAATCAGCCCCAGCATTTT. Protein product: CASSSGQGFGNQPQHF. The full variable domain, completed using reference TRBV28 and TRBJ1-5, is DVKVTQSSRYLVKRTGEKVFLECVQDMDHENMFWYRQDPGLGLRLIYFSYDVKMKEKGDIPEGYSVSREKKERFSLILESASTNQTSMYLCASSSGQGFGNQPQHFGDGTRLSIL.

The chain carries TRBV29-1 and TRBJ2-5; D perhaps matches TRBD2 (5 bases). CDR3 length equals 14 residues. Trimming pared 6 bases from V and 2 bases from J, leaving 16 bases between. Germline CDR1 and CDR2: SQVTM and ANQGSEA. CDR3: CSVMGRLIQETQYF. In nucleotides, the CDR3 is TGCAGCGTCATGGGGAGACTAATTCAAGAGACCCAGTACTTC.

The V call is TRBV4-1, the J call TRBJ2-5; the D gene is possibly TRBD2 (6 bases). Germline V gene data show CDR1 as MGHRA and CDR2 as YSYEKL. The CDR3 runs 13 residues. Trimming removed 4 bases from V and 5 bases from J, with 11 bases in between. The CDR3 DNA follows: TGCGCCAGCAGCCGGGGGGAAGGGGAGACCCAGTACTTC. Translated: CASSRGEGETQYF.

The genes are TRBV19 and TRBJ2-1; D possibly corresponds to TRBD2 (6 bases). The V gene lost 5 bases and the J gene lost 3 bases, with 11 bases spanning the gap. There are 14 residues in the CDR3. Germline assignment: CDR1 LNHDA and CDR2 SQIVND (reference sequence). In DNA, the CDR3 is TGTGCCAGTAGTTACGGGAGCAACTACAATGAGCAGTTCTTC. Its translation is CASSYGSNYNEQFF.

The rearrangement joins TRBV5-1 to TRBJ2-2; the match to TRBD2 covers 7 bases. J was trimmed by 4 bases and V by 1 base; bases with no gene match: 10. Germline V gives CDR1 SGHRS, CDR2 YFSETQ. The CDR3 is made up of 17 amino acids. The CDR3 is CASSLLASGRGTGELFF. The CDR3 DNA sequence: TGCGCCAGCAGCTTGCTGGCTAGCGGACGGGGCACCGGGGAGCTGTTTTTT.

J is TRBJ2-7 and V is TRBV7-2; 7 bases align to TRBD2. J was trimmed by 3 bases and V by 4 bases; bases with no gene match: 9. The CDR3 consists of 15 residues. CDR1 and CDR2 from the germline V gene are SGHTA and FQGNSA. CDR3 loop: CASSSAAGTNYEQYF. The CDR3, as DNA: TGTGCCAGCAGCTCCGCGGCCGGGACTAACTACGAGCAGTACTTC.

The genes are TRBV6-6 and TRBJ2-1; a weak D match, TRBD2 (6 bases). Trimming removed 2 bases from V and 7 bases from J, with 15 bases in between. Germline V lookup: CDR1 MNHNY, CDR2 SVGAGI (reference sequence). The CDR3 spans 15 residues. The CDR3 nucleotides are TGTGCCAGCAGTTACGAGGGCGGGATCAGGAATGAGCAGTTCTTC. Encoded protein: CASSYEGGIRNEQFF.

This chain joins TRBV19 and TRBJ1-5, with D unresolved. V was pared by 3 bases and J by 9 bases, with 15 bases between. This CDR3 is 14 amino acids long. Per germline, CDR1 LNHDA and CDR2 SQIVND (reference sequence). CDR3: CASSIGIKSGPQHF. For the CDR3, the DNA is TGTGCCAGTAGTATCGGGATTAAGTCAGGGCCCCAGCATTTT.

This clone was detected a few times. The rearrangement joins TRBV9 to TRBJ2-7, with D possibly matching TRBD2 (5 bases). The CDR3 loop spans 13 amino acids. Trimming removed 4 bases at V and 6 bases at J, with 14 bases between. Per the germline V gene, CDR1 is SGDLS and CDR2 is YYNGEE. This chain's CDR3 is CASSPGPAGEQYF. The CDR3 nucleotides are TGTGCCAGCAGCCCAGGCCCCGCGGGCGAGCAGTACTTC.